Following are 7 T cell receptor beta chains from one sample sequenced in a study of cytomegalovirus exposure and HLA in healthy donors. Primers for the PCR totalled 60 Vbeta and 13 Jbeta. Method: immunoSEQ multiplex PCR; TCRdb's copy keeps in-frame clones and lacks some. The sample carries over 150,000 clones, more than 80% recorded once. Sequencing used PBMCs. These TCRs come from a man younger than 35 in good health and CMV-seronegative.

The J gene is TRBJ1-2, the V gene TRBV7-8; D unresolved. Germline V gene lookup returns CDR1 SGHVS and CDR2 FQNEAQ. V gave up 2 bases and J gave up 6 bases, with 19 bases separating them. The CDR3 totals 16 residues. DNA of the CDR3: TGTGCCAGCAGCTTACAATTAATCGTCGGGGTCCATGGCTACACCTTC. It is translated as CASSLQLIVGVHGYTF.

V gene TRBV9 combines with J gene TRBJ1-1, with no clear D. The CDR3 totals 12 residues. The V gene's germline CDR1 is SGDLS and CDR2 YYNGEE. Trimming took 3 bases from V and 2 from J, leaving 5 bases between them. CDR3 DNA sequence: TGTGCCAGCAGCGACATCAACACTGAAGCTTTCTTT. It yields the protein CASSDINTEAFF.

Here the CDR3 reads CASSDRQNSAYEQYF. As DNA, the CDR3 is TGTGCCAGCAGTGACCGACAGAACTCAGCCTACGAGCAGTACTTC. This chain connects TRBV6-6 to TRBJ2-7; possibly TRBD1 for D (5 bases). V lost 5 bases and J 2 bases, leaving 16 bases between the germline ends. Germline CDR1 is MNHNY and CDR2 is SVGAGI (reference sequence). The CDR3 consists of 15 residues.

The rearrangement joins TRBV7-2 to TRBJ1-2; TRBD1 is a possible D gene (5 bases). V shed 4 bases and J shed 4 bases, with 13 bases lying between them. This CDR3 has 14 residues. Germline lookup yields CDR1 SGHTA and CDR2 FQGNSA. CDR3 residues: CASSSGGGVYGYTF. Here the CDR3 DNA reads TGTGCCAGCAGCTCCGGTGGGGGGGTCTATGGCTACACCTTC.

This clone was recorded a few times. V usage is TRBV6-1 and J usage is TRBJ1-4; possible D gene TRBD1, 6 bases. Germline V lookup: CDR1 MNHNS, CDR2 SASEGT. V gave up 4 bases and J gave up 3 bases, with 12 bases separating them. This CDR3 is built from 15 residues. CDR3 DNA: TGTGCCAGCAGTGCAAACAGGGCATCTAATGAAAAACTGTTTTTT. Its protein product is CASSANRASNEKLFF.

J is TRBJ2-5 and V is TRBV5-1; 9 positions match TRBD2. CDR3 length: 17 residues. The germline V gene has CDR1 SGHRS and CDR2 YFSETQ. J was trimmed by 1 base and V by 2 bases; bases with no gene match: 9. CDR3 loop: CASSLVPAGGPQETQYF. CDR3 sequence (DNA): TGCGCCAGCAGCTTAGTTCCAGCGGGAGGACCCCAAGAGACCCAGTACTTC. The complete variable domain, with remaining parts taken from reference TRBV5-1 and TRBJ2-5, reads KAGVTQTPRYLIKTRGQQVTLSCSPISGHRSVSWYQQTPGQGLQFLFEYFSETQRNKGNFPGRFSGRQFSNSRSEMNVSTLELGDSALYLCASSLVPAGGPQETQYFGPGTRLLVL.

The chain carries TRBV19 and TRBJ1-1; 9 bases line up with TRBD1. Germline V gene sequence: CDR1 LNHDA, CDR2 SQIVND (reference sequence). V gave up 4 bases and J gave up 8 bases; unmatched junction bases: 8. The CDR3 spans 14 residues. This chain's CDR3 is CASSTGQGSKEAFF. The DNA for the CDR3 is TGTGCCAGTAGTACCGGACAGGGGAGTAAGGAAGCTTTCTTT.